The 21 T cell receptor beta chains reported below all come from one sample, sequenced in a study of T cells in Graves' hyperthyroidism and ophthalmopathy. The source material, RNA transcripts, was used to amplify TCR beta CDR3 regions. The HTBI set primed first-round TCR CDR3 RT-PCR. TCRdb re-called the multiplex PCR reads through MiXCR, storing one row per CDR3 protein. Found here are 490,000 or so distinct CDR3 sequences, over 35% of them singletons; the top ten hold about two fifths. The sequenced sample was peripheral blood or thyroid tissue (not recorded which). Every receptor here comes from an adult woman with Graves' disease, either hyperthyroidism or ophthalmopathy (not recorded which).

This clonotype was picked up a small number of times. This may be a read error: a much more frequent sequence differs by one nucleotide. This chain joins TRBV6-1 and TRBJ2-7; D unresolved. Trimming cost V 6 bases and J 5 bases, with 8 bases left between them. CDR3 length: 11 amino acids. Germline values: CDR1 MNHNS, CDR2 SASEGT. The CDR3: CASREPHEQYF. The CDR3 DNA sequence: TGTGCCAGCAGGGAGCCACACGAGCAGTACTTC.

This clonotype was recorded at least ten times. The chain couples TRBV20-1 to TRBJ1-5; no reliable D call. This CDR3 has 13 amino acids. Between the trimmed V and J ends, which lost 1 base and 1 base, there was a span of 5 bases. Looked up from germline, CDR1 is DFQATT and CDR2 is SNEGSKA (reference sequence). CDR3 nucleotide sequence: TGCAGTGCTAGAGTGAGAAGCAATCAGCCCCAGCATTTT. Translated, it gives CSARVRSNQPQHF.

The chain links TRBV13 to TRBJ2-7, with TRBD2 identical over 7 bases. V was clipped by 5 bases and J by 6 bases; unmatched bases: 16. CDR3 length: 16 amino acids. Germline CDR1 and CDR2: PRHDT and FYEKMQ (reference sequence). The CDR3 here is CASSQETLGRGGEQYF. The DNA of the CDR3 is TGTGCCAGCAGCCAAGAGACCTTAGGGAGGGGAGGCGAGCAGTACTTC.

The rearrangement uses TRBV10-3 and TRBJ1-5, with no clear D. Germline V gene sequence: CDR1 ENHRY, CDR2 SYGVKD. Trimming removed 10 bases at V and 7 bases at J, with 20 bases between. This CDR3 is 14 amino acids long. This CDR3 is CASTKGMRNQPQHF. In DNA form, the CDR3 reads TGTGCCAGCACCAAAGGGATGAGGAACCAGCCCCAGCATTTT.

As concerns this clonotype: Likely a read error: the CDR3 ends without its conserved phenylalanine or tryptophan. J is TRBJ1-1 and V is TRBV10-2; 9 positions agree with TRBD1. The CDR3 is 13 amino acids. Germline CDR1 reads WSHSY; CDR2 reads SAAADI. The CDR3 coding sequence is TGTGCCAGCAGTAAACAGGGGGCCACTGAAGCTTTCCTT. It yields the protein CASSKQGATEAFL.

To note about this clonotype: This CDR3 fails to terminate in the conserved phenylalanine or tryptophan, so it likely reflects a read error. The rearrangement links TRBV7-3 to TRBJ1-1, with 9 nucleotides matching TRBD1. This CDR3 has 14 residues. Germline-derived CDR1 and CDR2 are SGHTA and FQGTGA. V trimming: 5 bases; J trimming: 6 bases; junction bases outside the gene matches: 7. This CDR3 is CASSPQGAKAEAFS. CDR3 coding DNA: TGTGCCAGCAGCCCACAGGGGGCGAAGGCTGAAGCTTTCTCT.

A remark on this clonotype: Its ends do not fully match the called genes, so a read error is possible. J is TRBJ1-3 and V is TRBV10-3, with TRBD1 as a possible D gene (5 bases). The CDR3 covers 14 residues. Per germline, CDR1 ENHRY and CDR2 SYGVKD. Written as DNA, the CDR3 is TGTGCCAGCAGTCCCGGGACGGGTGGAGACACCATATATTTT. It is translated as CASSPGTGGDTIYF.

This clonotype was picked up many times. The V gene is TRBV7-9, the J gene TRBJ1-2; D gene unclear. There are 13 residues in the CDR3. Germline lookup yields CDR1 SEHNR and CDR2 FQNEAQ (reference sequence). V lost 5 bases, J lost 2 bases, and 9 bases lay in between. Here the CDR3 DNA reads TGTGCCAGCAGCCCCCAAGAAAACTATGGCTACACCTTC. It is translated as CASSPQENYGYTF.

The CDR3 reads CASSSSGRRDYGYTF. Written as DNA, the CDR3 is TGTGCCAGTAGTTCTTCGGGAAGAAGGGACTATGGCTACACCTTC. The J gene is TRBJ1-2, the V gene TRBV19; D call uncertain. This CDR3 region has 15 residues. CDR1 LNHDA and CDR2 SQIVND come from the germline V gene (reference sequence). Trimming removed 5 bases from V and 3 bases from J, with 16 bases in between.

The rearrangement uses TRBV29-1 and TRBJ2-6; TRBD2 agrees at 7 bases. Trimming took 4 bases from V and 2 from J; bases not matched to a gene: 5. From germline, CDR1 is SQVTM and CDR2 ANQGSEA. The CDR3 is 15 residues long. The CDR3 is CSVATLAAGANVLTF. The CDR3 nucleotides read TGCAGCGTTGCCACGCTAGCGGCTGGGGCCAACGTCCTGACTTTC. Full variable domain (missing parts from reference TRBV29-1 and TRBJ2-6): SAVISQKPSRDICQRGTSLTIQCQVDSQVTMMFWYRQQPGQSLTLIATANQGSEATYESGFVIDKFPISRPNLTFSTLTVSNMSPEDSSIYLCSVATLAAGANVLTFGAGSRLTVL.

This clonotype was seen repeatedly, ten times or more. Here the CDR3 DNA reads TGTGCCAGCAGCTTAGGGGGGGGCCAGCCCCAGCATTTT. It encodes CASSLGGGQPQHF. The V and J genes are TRBV7-2 and TRBJ1-5, with a weak D call TRBD1 (6 bases). The CDR3 has 13 amino acids. The ends were cut back, 1 base at V and 7 bases at J, with 8 bases in the middle. CDR1 SGHTA and CDR2 FQGNSA come from the germline V gene. Complete variable domain (other parts from reference TRBV7-2 and TRBJ1-5): GAGVSQSPSNKVTEKGKDVELRCDPISGHTALYWYRQSLGQGLEFLIYFQGNSAPDKSGLPSDRFSAERTGGSVSTLTIQRTQQEDSAVYLCASSLGGGQPQHFGDGTRLSIL.

This clonotype was detected a few times. V gene TRBV2 combines with J gene TRBJ2-7; TRBD1 might be the D (5 bases). V lost 5 bases and J lost 2, with 16 bases in between. CDR1 SNHLY and CDR2 FYNNEI come from the germline V gene. The CDR3 is 15 amino acids. In DNA, the CDR3 is TGTGCCAGCAGTCTCACCTACCAAGGGGCCTACGAGCAGTACTTC. Its protein is CASSLTYQGAYEQYF.

V and J are TRBV29-1 and TRBJ1-2; D gene uncertain. Germline V gene sequence: CDR1 SQVTM, CDR2 ANQGSEA. Trimming shortened V by 6 bases and J by 4 bases, and 15 bases separated the two germline ends. The CDR3 is 13 residues long. The chain's CDR3 is CSVALGSIYGYTF. CDR3 DNA: TGCAGCGTAGCCCTCGGGTCTATCTATGGCTACACCTTC.

The rearrangement joins TRBV12-3 or TRBV12-4 to TRBJ1-3; TRBD1 is a possible D gene (5 bases). The V end lost 3 bases, the J end lost 8 bases, and 11 bases lay between the germline ends. This CDR3 has 13 residues. The CDR3 region is CASSFRWGYTIYF. Here the CDR3 DNA reads TGTGCCAGCAGTTTCCGGTGGGGCTACACCATATATTTT.

The V and J genes are TRBV7-9 and TRBJ2-5; D uncertain. CDR1 and CDR2 from the germline V gene are SEHNR and FQNEAQ (reference sequence). CDR3 size: 14 residues. The V gene lost 1 base and the J gene lost 1 base, with 7 bases spanning the gap. CDR3 bases: TGTGCCAGCAGCTTAGACCTCGTCCAAGAGACCCAGTACTTC. It translates to CASSLDLVQETQYF.

This clonotype was found a few times. The chain combines TRBV7-2 with TRBJ1-1; TRBD1 matches 8 bases. In germline, CDR1 is SGHTA, CDR2 FQGNSA. Germline trimming cut 3 bases from V and 10 bases from J; bases unmatched to any gene: 4. This CDR3 is built from 12 residues. CDR3 sequence: CASSFGGQAAFF. The CDR3, as DNA: TGTGCCAGCAGCTTCGGGGGACAGGCAGCTTTCTTT.

This clonotype showed up just a few times. The chain couples TRBV24-1 to TRBJ2-5; 8 bases line up with TRBD1. The CDR3 has 15 residues. Trimming cost V 10 bases and J 1 base; bases outside gene matches: 10. From germline, CDR1 is KGHDR and CDR2 SFDVKD. The CDR3, as DNA: TGTGCCACAAGCTTCGGGACAGGCTTCCAAGAGACCCAGTACTTC. It yields the protein CATSFGTGFQETQYF.

The gene calls are TRBV2 and TRBJ1-4, with a possible D match to TRBD1 (6 bases). Germline V gene data show CDR1 as SNHLY and CDR2 as FYNNEI. The CDR3 consists of 13 residues. The CDR3 loop reads CATAGQDNEKLFF. The CDR3 DNA sequence: TGTGCAACCGCGGGACAAGATAATGAAAAACTGTTTTTT.

The gene calls are TRBV19 and TRBJ1-1; weak D call: TRBD1 (5 bases). The CDR3 spans 14 residues. Between the trimmed V and J ends, which lost 7 bases and 8 bases, there was a span of 20 bases. Germline CDR1 reads LNHDA; CDR2 reads SQIVND (reference sequence). The CDR3 DNA follows: TGTGCCAGTACCACGGGACTAGCGGGTACCGAAGCTTTCTTT. Residues: CASTTGLAGTEAFF. The variable domain in full, completed from reference TRBV19 and TRBJ1-1, reads DGGITQSPKYLFRKEGQNVTLSCEQNLNHDAMYWYRQDPGQGLRLIYYSQIVNDFQKGDIAEGYSVSREKKESFPLTVTSAQKNPTAFYLCASTTGLAGTEAFFGQGTRLTVV.

The table lists this clonotype with many counts. V is TRBV29-1 and J is TRBJ2-3, with no clear D. CDR3 length: 13 residues. The V gene's germline CDR1 is SQVTM and CDR2 ANQGSEA. Between the trimmed V and J ends, which lost 3 bases and 5 bases, there was a span of 12 bases. The CDR3 sequence: CSVEEQSLDTQYF. CDR3 coding DNA: TGCAGCGTTGAGGAGCAGTCCCTAGATACGCAGTATTTT.

The chain links TRBV10-3 to TRBJ1-4; 10 bases fit TRBD1. V was pared by 2 bases and J by 5 bases, with 5 bases of the junction left unmatched. CDR1 is ENHRY, CDR2 SYGVKD, per germline. The CDR3 is made up of 16 amino acids. The CDR3 DNA reads TGTGCCATCAGTGAGAGGGGGGGACAGGGGAATGAAAAACTGTTTTTT. Translation gives CAISERGGQGNEKLFF.